This T cell receptor (beta chain) is from a study of T cells in Graves' hyperthyroidism and ophthalmopathy. It was RNA transcripts that yielded the amplified TCR beta CDR3 regions. HTBI primers were the set used in a first-round RT-PCR of the TCR CDR3. TCRdb reprocessed the multiplex PCR reads with MiXCR, giving one entry per CDR3 protein. The sample yields a few hundred thousand distinct CDR3 sequences, approximately 14% seen once. The germline V gene has CDR1 SNHLY and CDR2 FYNNEI. The CDR3 loop spans 13 amino acids. The V and J ends lost 6 bases and 2 bases respectively, with 10 bases between them. Many counts were recorded for this clonotype.

The genes are TRBV2 and TRBJ2-5, with D possibly TRBD1 on 5 matching bases. Material for sequencing was blood. The TCR comes from a woman between 18 and 29 years old with Graves' hyperthyroidism. CDR3: CASSDRVQETQYF. For the CDR3, the DNA is TGTGCCAGCAGCGACAGAGTTCAAGAGACCCAGTACTTC.